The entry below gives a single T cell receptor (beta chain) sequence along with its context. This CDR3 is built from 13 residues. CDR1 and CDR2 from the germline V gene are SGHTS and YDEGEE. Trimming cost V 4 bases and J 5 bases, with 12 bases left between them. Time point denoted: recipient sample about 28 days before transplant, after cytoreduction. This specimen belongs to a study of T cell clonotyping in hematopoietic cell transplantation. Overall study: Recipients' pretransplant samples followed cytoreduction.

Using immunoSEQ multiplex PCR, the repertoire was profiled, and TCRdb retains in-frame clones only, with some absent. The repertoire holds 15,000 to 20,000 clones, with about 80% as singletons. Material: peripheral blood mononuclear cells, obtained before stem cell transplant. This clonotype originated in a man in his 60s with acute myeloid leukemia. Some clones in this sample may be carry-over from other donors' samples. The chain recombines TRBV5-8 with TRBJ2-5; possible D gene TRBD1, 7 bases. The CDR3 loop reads CASSPPGGETQYF. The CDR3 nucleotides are TGTGCCAGCAGCCCCCCAGGGGGGGAGACCCAGTACTTC.